This T cell receptor (beta chain) was documented in a study of T cell repertoires and HLA-DP antigens. Overall study context: Sorted CD137+CD4+ samples averaged roughly 200 ng DNA; pre-culture CD4+ samples, 1,000 to 1,500 ng.

Findings of the study overall: Sorted CD137+ cells had clonality about 0.39 against both alloantigens, versus about 0.04 pre-culture. No separate analysis of naive versus memory CD4+ cells was done. Total CD4+ responders were stimulated by HeLa antigen-presenting cells.

Here immunoSEQ multiplex PCR was the method, and the copy in TCRdb shows in-frame clones only, minus some. The sample contains about 73,000 clones, about 82% of which appear only once. A word on this clone: What it recognizes is unknown.

Germline values: CDR1 LNHDA, CDR2 SQIVND (reference sequence). The CDR3 sequence is 19 residues long. After removal of 0 bases from V and 0 bases from J, the junction contained 3 bases not matched to a gene. The sequence was collected from a man in his sixties in good health and CMV-seronegative. Sequencing used CD4+ T cells from PBMCs. V and J are TRBV19 and TRBJ2-6; 12 positions agree with TRBD2. DNA of the CDR3: TGTGCCAGTAGTATAGAACTAGCGGGGGGCCTCTCTGGGGCCAACGTCCTGACTTTC. Translating gives CASSIELAGGLSGANVLTF.